Presented here are 31 T cell receptor beta chains from one specimen sequenced in a study of blood T cells in healthy people across ages. With a J-beta primer mix and a sample-barcoded 5' primer, a second PCR ran about 7 to 12 cycles. TCRdb processed the 5' RACE reads anew with MiXCR; each CDR3 protein has one entry. The data show around 620,000 distinct CDR3 sequences, roughly 28% seen once. The sequencing sample was made of blood. These receptors all come from an older woman in good health.

This clonotype occurred a few times. The V call is TRBV20-1, the J call TRBJ1-4, with D possibly TRBD1 on 5 matching bases. The CDR3 runs to 15 residues. Trimming left V 0 bases short and J 7 bases short, with 15 bases between. In germline, CDR1 is DFQATT, CDR2 SNEGSKA (reference sequence). CDR3 coding DNA: TGCAGTGCTAGAGATTCAGGGTCCCTCGGTGAAAAACTGTTTTTT. This translates into CSARDSGSLGEKLFF.

This chain connects TRBV6-2 or TRBV6-3 to TRBJ2-2; perhaps TRBD2 as D (5 bases). The CDR3 has 13 residues. Germline loops: CDR1 MNHEY, CDR2 SVGEGT. The V and J ends lost 7 bases and 6 bases respectively, with 12 bases between them. CDR3 amino acids: CASIRDLAGELFF. In nucleotides, the CDR3 is TGTGCCAGCATCCGGGATCTTGCCGGGGAGCTGTTTTTT.

This clonotype was observed a few times. The chain links TRBV10-3 to TRBJ2-1; D is possibly TRBD2 (6 bases). CDR1 is ENHRY, CDR2 SYGVKD, per germline. The V end lost 4 bases, the J end lost 5 bases, and 12 bases lay between the germline ends. This CDR3 contains 14 residues. The CDR3 sequence: CAISGTGDDNEQFF. The DNA of the CDR3 is TGTGCCATCAGTGGGACGGGGGACGACAATGAGCAGTTCTTC.

CDR3 DNA: TGTGCCACCAGTGATTATAATCTGGGCAATGAGCAGTTCTTC. As protein: CATSDYNLGNEQFF. The J gene is TRBJ2-7, the V gene TRBV24-1; D remains ambiguous. The end of the DNA fits TRBJ2-1 better, so the J call may be wrong. There are 14 residues in the CDR3. Germline loops: CDR1 KGHDR, CDR2 SFDVKD.

The rearrangement links TRBV6-1 to TRBJ2-7; the match to TRBD1 covers 7 bases. Trimming at V came to 7 bases and at J to 8 bases, leaving 14 bases not matched to a gene. This CDR3 spans 14 amino acids. Germline V gene lookup returns CDR1 MNHNS and CDR2 SASEGT. This CDR3 is CASITLTGTWKQYF. DNA for the CDR3: TGTGCCAGCATTACCCTGACAGGGACCTGGAAGCAGTACTTC.

This clonotype was found once. The chain links TRBV12-5 to TRBJ2-5, with D perhaps matching TRBD1 (6 bases). The CDR3 covers 14 residues. Trimming pared 5 bases from V and 5 bases from J, leaving 15 bases between. In germline, CDR1 is LGHNT, CDR2 FRNRAP. The CDR3 region is CASGLRTVRETQYF. DNA for the CDR3: TGTGCTAGTGGTCTAAGGACAGTAAGGGAGACCCAGTACTTC.

Remarks on this clonotype: A read error may be the cause here, since a much bigger clone is one base away. This chain uses TRBV7-8 with TRBJ1-2; weak D call: TRBD1 (5 bases). Germline CDR1 reads SGHVS; CDR2 reads FQNEAQ. The CDR3 contains 13 residues. V lost 4 bases and J lost 4, with 10 bases in between. CDR3: CASSSGITYGYTF. Written as DNA, the CDR3 is TGTGCCAGCAGCTCAGGGATTACCTATGGCTACACCTTC. The full variable domain, completed using reference TRBV7-8 and TRBJ1-2, is GAGVSQSPRYKVAKRGQDVALRCDPISGHVSLFWYQQALGQGPEFLTYFQNEAQLDKSGLPSDRFFAERPEGSVSTLKIQRTQQEDSAVYLCASSSGITYGYTFGSGTRLTVV.

The gene calls are TRBV3-1 and TRBJ2-6, with TRBD1 as a possible D gene (6 bases). The V gene lost 4 bases and the J gene lost 0 bases, with 13 bases spanning the gap. The CDR3 sequence is 17 residues long. Germline V lookup: CDR1 LGHDT, CDR2 YNNKEL (reference sequence). This CDR3 is CASSPRGGRSGANVLTF. Written as DNA, the CDR3 is TGTGCCAGCAGCCCCAGGGGTGGACGCTCTGGGGCCAACGTCCTGACTTTC.

This clonotype was seen a few times. V gene TRBV20-1 combines with J gene TRBJ1-2, with 10 bases lining up with TRBD1. V trimming: 6 bases; J trimming: 8 bases; junction bases outside the gene matches: 9. The CDR3 runs to 13 residues. Germline lookup yields CDR1 DFQATT and CDR2 SNEGSKA (reference sequence). CDR3 coding DNA: TGCAGTGCCCTTACCGGGACAGGGGTCGGCTACACCTTC. It codes for CSALTGTGVGYTF.

The chain carries TRBV12-3 or TRBV12-4 and TRBJ2-3, with 12 nucleotides matching TRBD2. V was pared by 6 bases and J by 7 bases, with 8 bases of the junction left unmatched. The CDR3 is 15 residues long. The CDR3 loop reads CASSLTSGGGNTQYF. The CDR3 DNA reads TGTGCCAGCAGCCTGACTAGCGGGGGTGGAAATACGCAGTATTTT.

This clonotype came up a few times. This sequence joins TRBV7-2 and TRBJ2-5; possible D gene TRBD2, 7 bases. CDR3 length equals 15 residues. V was shortened by 1 base and J by 2 bases, with 11 bases between the two germline ends. Germline V gene lookup returns CDR1 SGHTA and CDR2 FQGNSA. CDR3 in amino acids: CASSLVGGDQETQYF. DNA of the CDR3: TGTGCCAGCAGCTTAGTAGGGGGGGATCAAGAGACCCAGTACTTC.

This clonotype was counted only a few times. The chain combines TRBV2 with TRBJ2-1, with D tentatively TRBD2 (5 bases). This CDR3 has 13 residues. Trimming pared 6 bases from V and 5 bases from J, leaving 11 bases between. The germline gives CDR1 SNHLY, CDR2 FYNNEI. Here the CDR3 DNA reads TGTGCCAGCAGGACCGGGATGAACAATGAGCAGTTCTTC. Translating it yields CASRTGMNNEQFF.

The chain recombines TRBV6-5 with TRBJ2-5; 7 nucleotides match TRBD2. The last part of the DNA fits TRBJ2-7 better; the J call may be wrong. The CDR3 is made up of 14 amino acids. Germline loops: CDR1 MNHEY, CDR2 SVGAGI. DNA of the CDR3: TGTGCCAGCAGCCATGGGGGGGAATTGAGCGAGCAGTACTTC. This encodes CASSHGGELSEQYF.

The chain couples TRBV4-2 to TRBJ2-5, with 8 nucleotides matching TRBD2. V lost 1 base and J lost 5; bases outside the gene matches: 9. The CDR3 loop spans 16 amino acids. In germline, CDR1 is LGHNA, CDR2 YNFKEQ. The CDR3 sequence: CASSQAIGSSGETQYF. CDR3 nucleotide sequence: TGTGCCAGCAGCCAAGCCATCGGTTCTAGCGGGGAGACCCAGTACTTC.

The chain links TRBV15 to TRBJ1-2; D not resolved. The CDR3 is made up of 13 amino acids. Germline CDR1 and CDR2: LNHNV and YYDKDF (reference sequence). Trimming shortened V by 1 base and J by 5 bases, and 8 bases separated the two germline ends. The DNA for the CDR3 is TGTGCCACCAGCAGAGGAGTCTTTTATGGCTACACCTTC. Residues: CATSRGVFYGYTF.

This chain links TRBV7-2 with TRBJ2-7, with 8 positions matching TRBD1. With 3 bases clipped from V and 3 bases from J, the junction kept 1 base outside the gene matches. Germline V CDR1 and CDR2: SGHTA, FQGNSA. CDR3 length equals 13 residues. CDR3 in DNA: TGTGCCAGCAGCTTCACAGGGGGCTACGAGCAGTACTTC. It translates to CASSFTGGYEQYF.

As regards this clonotype: One end of the junction varies from germline; a read error may be responsible. The chain recombines TRBV12-3 or TRBV12-4 with TRBJ2-3; 7 bases line up with TRBD1. There are 16 residues in the CDR3. The CDR3 DNA reads as TGTGTCAGCACCCGACGTCGGGACAGTAGCACAGATACGCAGTATTTT. As protein: CVSTRRRDSSTDTQYF.

The genes are TRBV20-1 and TRBJ1-3; D perhaps matches TRBD1 (5 bases). The germline V and J ends were trimmed by 6 bases and 4 bases, with 13 bases remaining between them. The CDR3 loop spans 13 amino acids. Germline loops: CDR1 DFQATT, CDR2 SNEGSKA (reference sequence). Written as DNA, the CDR3 is TGCAGTGCCAAAACAGGTGGCGGAAACACCATATATTTT. This encodes CSAKTGGGNTIYF.

This clonotype was seen a handful of times. J is TRBJ1-2 and V is TRBV20-1; 7 positions agree with TRBD1. Germline V gene lookup returns CDR1 DFQATT and CDR2 SNEGSKA (reference sequence). This CDR3 is built from 11 residues. CDR3 coding DNA: TGCGGGACAGACCTAAACTATGGCTACACCTTC. Protein sequence: CGTDLNYGYTF.

This clonotype was seen a few times. The chain recombines TRBV12-3 or TRBV12-4 with TRBJ1-2, with 7 bases fitting TRBD1. Unmatched junction bases numbered 4, after V lost 6 bases and J lost 3 bases. This CDR3 is 13 amino acids long. The CDR3, as DNA: TGTGCCAGCAGAAACAGGGGCGACTATGGCTACACCTTC. This codes for CASRNRGDYGYTF.

This clonotype was seen a handful of times. The V and J genes are TRBV7-2 and TRBJ2-3; D gene unclear. CDR3 length: 12 residues. CDR1 and CDR2 (germline): SGHTA, FQGNSA. V was pared by 4 bases and J by 7 bases, with 9 bases between. Here the CDR3 reads CASSSSANTQYF. The CDR3 region has the DNA TGTGCCAGCAGCTCCTCGGCAAATACGCAGTATTTT.

This clonotype was counted only a few times. The chain is built from TRBV7-3 and TRBJ2-1; D possibly corresponds to TRBD2 (6 bases). The J call could be wrong; TRBJ2-5 is a better fit for the DNA end. Germline CDR1 is SGHTA and CDR2 is FQGTGA. The CDR3 covers 16 residues. CDR3 amino acids: CASSLVQGGPLEAQYF. The DNA of the CDR3 is TGTGCCAGCAGCTTAGTCCAAGGAGGGCCCTTGGAGGCCCAGTACTTC.

Note on this clonotype: A read error may explain this, as a much larger clone is one base away. V and J are TRBV11-2 and TRBJ2-3; 10 bases are shared with TRBD2. Germline V gene lookup returns CDR1 SGHAT and CDR2 FQNNGV. The CDR3 is 17 residues long. The CDR3 DNA is TGTGCCAGCAGGAATAGCGGGGGGACGACATCCACAGATACGCACTATTTT. It codes for CASRNSGGTTSTDTHYF.

This clonotype was counted only a few times. This chain uses TRBV10-3 with TRBJ2-5, with TRBD1 identical over 7 bases. Germline CDR1 reads ENHRY; CDR2 reads SYGVKD. The CDR3 is 13 amino acids. Trimming took 6 bases from V and 3 from J; bases not matched to a gene: 4. DNA for the CDR3: TGTGCCATCAGGAGAGACAGGGAAGAGACCCAGTACTTC. This sequence encodes CAIRRDREETQYF.

This clonotype was counted a few times. The chain couples TRBV20-1 to TRBJ1-2, with TRBD1 matching 7 bases. The CDR3 loop spans 14 amino acids. The trim removed 8 bases at V and 5 bases at J, leaving 14 bases unmatched. Germline V gene sequence: CDR1 DFQATT, CDR2 SNEGSKA (reference sequence). The CDR3 sequence is CSSEVLPRGYGYTF. The CDR3 DNA is TGCAGTTCCGAAGTTCTCCCCAGGGGGTATGGCTACACCTTC.

The chain is built from TRBV19 and TRBJ2-1; 11 bases match TRBD2. V trimming: 1 base; J trimming: 8 bases; junction bases outside the gene matches: 7. The length of the CDR3 is 16 residues. Germline V gene data show CDR1 as LNHDA and CDR2 as SQIVND (reference sequence). The CDR3 DNA follows: TGTGCCAGTAGTATAGGTAGCGGGGGGGCCCCGGATGAGCAGTTCTTC. This encodes CASSIGSGGAPDEQFF. The whole variable domain, filled in from reference TRBV19 and TRBJ2-1, reads DGGITQSPKYLFRKEGQNVTLSCEQNLNHDAMYWYRQDPGQGLRLIYYSQIVNDFQKGDIAEGYSVSREKKESFPLTVTSAQKNPTAFYLCASSIGSGGAPDEQFFGPGTRLTVL.

This clonotype was seen only a few times. The junction and the germline gene differ at one end; a read error may be behind it. The chain joins TRBV6-2 or TRBV6-3 to TRBJ1-6; 7 bases line up with TRBD1. Per germline, CDR1 MNHEY and CDR2 SVGEGT. This CDR3 is built from 15 residues. The CDR3 protein is CASSYSTGRNSLLHF. In DNA form, the CDR3 reads TGTGCCAGCAGTTACTCGACAGGGCGAAATTCACTCCTCCACTTT.

The rearrangement links TRBV18 to TRBJ2-7; tentative D call: TRBD1 (7 bases). The J call is uncertain, as TRBJ2-5 better fits the DNA end. The CDR3 is made up of 15 amino acids. Looked up from germline, CDR1 is KGHSH and CDR2 is LQKENI. This CDR3 is CASSPGLTGSETQYF. The CDR3 bases are TGTGCCAGCTCACCGGGACTGACAGGGTCGGAGACCCAGTACTTC.

The V and J genes are TRBV10-3 and TRBJ2-3; 10 nucleotides line up with TRBD1. CDR1 ENHRY and CDR2 SYGVKD come from the germline V gene. CDR3 length: 17 residues. The junction had 10 bases not matched to a gene; V was cut back by 6 bases and J by 1 base. The CDR3 DNA is TGTGCCATCAGCTCCAACCAAGGACAGGGGGGCACAGATACGCAGTATTTT. Its protein product is CAISSNQGQGGTDTQYF.

The chain couples TRBV30 to TRBJ1-1, with D possibly matching TRBD1 (5 bases). The CDR3 spans 14 residues. CDR1 and CDR2 from the germline V gene are GTSNPN and SVGIG (reference sequence). The V and J ends lost 4 bases and 2 bases respectively, with 14 bases between them. CDR3 amino acids: CAWNPGPVNTEAFF. The CDR3 nucleotides read TGTGCCTGGAACCCGGGACCGGTTAACACTGAAGCTTTCTTT. The complete variable domain, with remaining parts taken from reference TRBV30 and TRBJ1-1, reads SQTIHQWPATLVQPVGSPLSLECTVEGTSNPNLYWYRQAAGRGLQLLFYSVGIGQISSEVPQNLSASRPQDRQFILSSKKLLLSDSGFYLCAWNPGPVNTEAFFGQGTRLTVV.

The chain is built from TRBV28 and TRBJ1-2, with 11 bases matching TRBD1. Germline CDR1 and CDR2: MDHEN and SYDVKM. The CDR3 length is 14 residues. J gave up 5 bases and V 5 bases, and 4 bases lay outside the gene matches. The CDR3 DNA reads as TGTGCCAGCAGTCGGACAGGGGGCCAATATGGCTACACCTTC. Its protein product is CASSRTGGQYGYTF.